These T cell receptor beta chains were read from a single sample in a study of read filtering for tumor transcriptome and immune sequencing. TCRdb itself ran the reads through MiXCR, one entry per CDR3 protein. This table holds over 45,000 distinct CDR3 sequences, roughly 20% found once. The sequenced material came from a population of CD138-negative cells sorted from bone marrow. The receptors were gathered from a donor at least 40 years old with multiple myeloma. Both conserved end residues are part of each CDR3. A D gene is named only where the DNA matches it firmly. A clone size is listed for some rows: how often the clone was seen (once, few, many), or a class if it is expanded.

D,J,size,V,CDR3,DNA
TRBD1,TRBJ2-7,few,TRBV6-5,CASSPRDRASSEQYF,TGTGCCAGCAGCCCCAGGGACAGGGCGTCTAGCGAGCAGTACTTC
TRBD2,TRBJ2-1,few,TRBV20-1,CSASSSGGLSYSYNEQFF,TGCAGTGCTAGCTCTAGCGGGGGGCTGAGCTACTCCTACAATGAGCAGTTCTTC
-,TRBJ1-3,few,TRBV5-1,CASSLSTGGTGNTIYF,TGCGCCAGCAGCTTGTCGACGGGAGGCACTGGAAACACCATATATTTT
-,TRBJ2-1,medium-sized,TRBV19,CASSLGGADYNEQFF,TGTGCCAGTAGTTTGGGCGGGGCCGACTACAATGAGCAGTTCTTC
-,TRBJ1-2,many,TRBV15,CATRDGQTYGYTF,TGTGCCACCAGGGATGGACAGACCTATGGCTACACCTTC
-,TRBJ2-1,many,TRBV7-3,CASSLIWSSSYNEQFF,TGTGCCAGCAGCTTAATATGGTCTTCTTCCTACAATGAGCAGTTCTTC
TRBD1,TRBJ2-4,-,TRBV7-9,CASSRSTGAKNIQYF,TGTGCCAGCAGCCGGTCGACAGGGGCCAAAAACATTCAGTACTTC
TRBD2,TRBJ2-1,many,TRBV6-1,CASSGGPTSGDYNEQFF,TGTGCCAGCAGTGGAGGCCCCACTAGCGGGGACTACAATGAGCAGTTCTTC
TRBD2,TRBJ2-3,few,TRBV5-1,CASSLAGLAGGPTDTQYF,TGCGCCAGCAGCTTGGCCGGGCTAGCGGGGGGACCCACAGATACGCAGTATTTT
-,TRBJ2-1,many,TRBV6-1,CASSSRAGRPYNEQFF,TGTGCCAGCAGCTCTAGGGCGGGGAGGCCCTACAATGAGCAGTTCTTC